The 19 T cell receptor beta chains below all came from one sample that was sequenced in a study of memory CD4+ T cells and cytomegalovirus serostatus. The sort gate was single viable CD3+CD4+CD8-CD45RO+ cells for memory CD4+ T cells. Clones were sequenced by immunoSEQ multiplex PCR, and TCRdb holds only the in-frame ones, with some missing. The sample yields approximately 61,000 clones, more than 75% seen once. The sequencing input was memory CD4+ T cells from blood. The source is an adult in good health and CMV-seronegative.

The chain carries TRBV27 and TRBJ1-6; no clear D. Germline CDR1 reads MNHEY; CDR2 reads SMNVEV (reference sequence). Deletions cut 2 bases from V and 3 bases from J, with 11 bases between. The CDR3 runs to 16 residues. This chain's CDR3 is CASSLSPRFYNSPLHF. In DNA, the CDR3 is TGTGCCAGCAGTTTAAGTCCCAGATTCTATAATTCACCCCTCCACTTT.

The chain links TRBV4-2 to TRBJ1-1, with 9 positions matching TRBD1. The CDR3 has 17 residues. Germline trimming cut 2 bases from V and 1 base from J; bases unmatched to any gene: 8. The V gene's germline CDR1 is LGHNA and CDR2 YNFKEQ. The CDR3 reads CASSQFGPDRGNTEAFF. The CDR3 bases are TGTGCCAGCAGCCAATTCGGCCCGGACAGGGGGAACACTGAAGCTTTCTTT.

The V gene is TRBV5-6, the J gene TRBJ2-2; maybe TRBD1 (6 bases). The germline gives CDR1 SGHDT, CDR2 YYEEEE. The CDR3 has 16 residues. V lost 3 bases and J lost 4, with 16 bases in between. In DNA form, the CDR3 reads TGTGCCAGCAGCTACGGACAGCCCCTCTCCACCGGGGAGCTGTTTTTT. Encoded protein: CASSYGQPLSTGELFF.

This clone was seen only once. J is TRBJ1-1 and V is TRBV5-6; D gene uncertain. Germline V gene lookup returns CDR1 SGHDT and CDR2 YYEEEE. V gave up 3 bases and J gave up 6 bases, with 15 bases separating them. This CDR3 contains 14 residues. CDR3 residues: CASSSYNKGAEAFF. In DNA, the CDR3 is TGTGCCAGCAGCTCCTACAATAAGGGCGCTGAAGCTTTCTTT.

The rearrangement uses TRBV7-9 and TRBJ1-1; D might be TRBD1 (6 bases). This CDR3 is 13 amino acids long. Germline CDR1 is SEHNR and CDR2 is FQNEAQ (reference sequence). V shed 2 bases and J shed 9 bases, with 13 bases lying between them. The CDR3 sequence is CASSLRGTPKAFF. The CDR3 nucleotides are TGTGCCAGCAGCTTAAGGGGGACACCAAAAGCTTTCTTT.

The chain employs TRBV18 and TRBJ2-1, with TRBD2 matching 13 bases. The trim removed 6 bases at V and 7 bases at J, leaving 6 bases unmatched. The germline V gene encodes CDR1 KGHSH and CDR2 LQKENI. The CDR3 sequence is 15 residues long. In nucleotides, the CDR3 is TGTGCCAGCTCCCTTGGACTAGCGGGAGCTAATGAGCAGTTCTTC. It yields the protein CASSLGLAGANEQFF.

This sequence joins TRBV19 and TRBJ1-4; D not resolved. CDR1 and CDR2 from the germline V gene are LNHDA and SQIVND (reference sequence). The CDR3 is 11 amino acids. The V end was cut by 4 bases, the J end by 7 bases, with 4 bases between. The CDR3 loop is CASSRGEKLFF. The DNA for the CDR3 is TGTGCCAGTAGTAGGGGTGAAAAACTGTTTTTT.

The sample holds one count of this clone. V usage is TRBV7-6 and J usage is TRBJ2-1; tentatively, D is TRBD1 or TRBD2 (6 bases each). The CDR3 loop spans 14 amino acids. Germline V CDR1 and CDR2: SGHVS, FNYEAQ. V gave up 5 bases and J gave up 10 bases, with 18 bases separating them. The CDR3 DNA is TGTGCCAGCAGCGGGGGGAGACAACAGGGAGAGCAGTTCTTC. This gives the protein CASSGGRQQGEQFF.

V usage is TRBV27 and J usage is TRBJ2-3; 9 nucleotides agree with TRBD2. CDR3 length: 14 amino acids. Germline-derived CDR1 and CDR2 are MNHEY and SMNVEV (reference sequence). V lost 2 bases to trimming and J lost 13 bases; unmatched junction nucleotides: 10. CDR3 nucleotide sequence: TGTGCCAGCAGTTTACTGCTAGCGGGATCCCGGGAGTATTTT. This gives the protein CASSLLLAGSREYF.

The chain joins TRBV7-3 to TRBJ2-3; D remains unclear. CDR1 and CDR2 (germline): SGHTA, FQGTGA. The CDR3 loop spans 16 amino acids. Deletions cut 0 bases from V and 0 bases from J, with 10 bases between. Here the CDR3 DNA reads TGTGCCAGCAGCTTAACTTCCGCTACTAGCACAGATACGCAGTATTTT. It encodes CASSLTSATSTDTQYF. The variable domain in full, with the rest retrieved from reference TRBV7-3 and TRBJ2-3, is GAGVSQTPSNKVTEKGKYVELRCDPISGHTALYWYRQSLGQGPEFLIYFQGTGAADDSGLPNDRFFAVRPEGSVSTLKIQRTERGDSAVYLCASSLTSATSTDTQYFGPGTRLTVL.

Here the CDR3 DNA reads TGTGCCAGTAGTATAGGGGGACAGATGAACACTGAAGCTTTCTTT. Protein sequence: CASSIGGQMNTEAFF. The chain employs TRBV19 and TRBJ1-1; 7 nucleotides match TRBD1. J gave up 0 bases and V 1 base, and 2 bases lay outside the gene matches. Germline V gene sequence: CDR1 LNHDA, CDR2 SQIVND (reference sequence). The CDR3 extends over 15 amino acids. The full variable domain, with the rest looked up from reference TRBV19 and TRBJ1-1, is DGGITQSPKYLFRKEGQNVTLSCEQNLNHDAMYWYRQDPGQGLRLIYYSQIVNDFQKGDIAEGYSVSREKKESFPLTVTSAQKNPTAFYLCASSIGGQMNTEAFFGQGTRLTVV.

DNA for the CDR3: TGTGCCAGCACCCCGGGGGTAAGACTTTTCAGCTCCTACGAGCAGTACTTC. Amino acid sequence: CASTPGVRLFSSYEQYF. This sequence joins TRBV7-2 and TRBJ2-7, with D perhaps matching TRBD2 (6 bases). The CDR3 is made up of 17 amino acids. Between the trimmed V and J ends, which lost 7 bases and 0 bases, there was a span of 22 bases. Germline V lookup: CDR1 SGHTA, CDR2 FQGNSA.

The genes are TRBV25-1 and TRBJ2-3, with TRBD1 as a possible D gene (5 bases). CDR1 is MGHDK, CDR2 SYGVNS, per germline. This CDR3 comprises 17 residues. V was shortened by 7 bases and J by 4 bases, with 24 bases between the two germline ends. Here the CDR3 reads CASKGSRQGVWADTQYF. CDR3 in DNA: TGTGCCAGCAAGGGAAGCCGGCAGGGCGTATGGGCAGATACGCAGTATTTT.

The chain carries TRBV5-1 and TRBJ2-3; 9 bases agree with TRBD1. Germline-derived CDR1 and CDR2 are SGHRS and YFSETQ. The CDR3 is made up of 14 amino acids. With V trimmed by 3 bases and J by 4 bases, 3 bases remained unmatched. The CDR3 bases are TGCGCCAGCAGCTACCGACAGGGGGCAGATACGCAGTATTTT. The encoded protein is CASSYRQGADTQYF.

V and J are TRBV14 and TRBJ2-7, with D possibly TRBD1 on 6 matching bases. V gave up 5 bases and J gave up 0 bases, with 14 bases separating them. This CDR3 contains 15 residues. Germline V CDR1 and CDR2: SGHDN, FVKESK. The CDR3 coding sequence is TGTGCCAGCAGCGAAACAGGGTCGAGCTCCTACGAGCAGTACTTC. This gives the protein CASSETGSSSYEQYF.

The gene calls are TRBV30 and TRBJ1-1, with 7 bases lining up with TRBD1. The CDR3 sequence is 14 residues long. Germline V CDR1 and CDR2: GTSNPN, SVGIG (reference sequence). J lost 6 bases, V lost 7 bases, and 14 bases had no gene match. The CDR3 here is CASKKSQGTPEAFF. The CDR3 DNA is TGTGCCTCCAAAAAATCACAGGGGACCCCTGAAGCTTTCTTT.

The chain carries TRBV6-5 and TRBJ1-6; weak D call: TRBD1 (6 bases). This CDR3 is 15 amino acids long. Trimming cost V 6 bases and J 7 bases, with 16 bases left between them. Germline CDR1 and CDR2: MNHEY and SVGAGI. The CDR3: CASSTSGQANSPLHF. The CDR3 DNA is TGTGCCAGCAGCACTTCGGGACAAGCAAATTCACCCCTCCACTTT.

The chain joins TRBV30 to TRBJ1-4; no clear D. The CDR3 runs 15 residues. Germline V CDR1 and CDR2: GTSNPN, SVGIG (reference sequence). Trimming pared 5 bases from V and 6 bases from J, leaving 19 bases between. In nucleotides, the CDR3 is TGTGCCTGGGGCTTGAGGGAATGGTACGATGAAAAACTGTTTTTT. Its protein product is CAWGLREWYDEKLFF.

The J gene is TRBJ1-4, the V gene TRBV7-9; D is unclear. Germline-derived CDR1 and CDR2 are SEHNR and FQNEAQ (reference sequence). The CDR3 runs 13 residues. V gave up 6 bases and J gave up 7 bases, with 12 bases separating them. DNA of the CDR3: TGTGCCAGCAGTCCCCTAGAAGGTGAAAAACTGTTTTTT. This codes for CASSPLEGEKLFF.